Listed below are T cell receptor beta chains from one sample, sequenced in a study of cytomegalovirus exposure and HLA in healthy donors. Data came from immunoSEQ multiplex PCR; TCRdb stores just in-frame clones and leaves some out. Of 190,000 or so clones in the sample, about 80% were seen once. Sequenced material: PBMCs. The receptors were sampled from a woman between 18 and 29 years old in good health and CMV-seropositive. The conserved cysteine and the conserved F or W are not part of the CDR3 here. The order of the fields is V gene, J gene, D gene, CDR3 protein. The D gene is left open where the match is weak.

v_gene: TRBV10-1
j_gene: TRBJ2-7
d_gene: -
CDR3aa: ASSESGRGYEQY

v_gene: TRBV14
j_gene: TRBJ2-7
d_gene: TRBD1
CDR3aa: ASSQTGPSYEQY

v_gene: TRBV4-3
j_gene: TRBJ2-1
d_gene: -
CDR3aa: ASSQEGRGIRDEQF

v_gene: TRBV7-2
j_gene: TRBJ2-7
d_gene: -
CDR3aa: ASSPGLSGSYEQY

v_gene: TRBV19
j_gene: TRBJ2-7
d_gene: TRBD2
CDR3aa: ASSITSGSYEQY

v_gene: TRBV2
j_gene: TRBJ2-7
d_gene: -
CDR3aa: ASREGTLPFYEQY

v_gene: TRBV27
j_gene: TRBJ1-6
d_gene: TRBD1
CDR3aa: ASSSLGTGPRLYSPLH

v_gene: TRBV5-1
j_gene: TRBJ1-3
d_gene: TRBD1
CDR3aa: ASRQTGDRGNTIY

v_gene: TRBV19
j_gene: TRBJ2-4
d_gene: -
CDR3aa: ASRDGVPNIQY

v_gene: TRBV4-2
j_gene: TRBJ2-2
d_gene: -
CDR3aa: ASSQHLPGTGELF

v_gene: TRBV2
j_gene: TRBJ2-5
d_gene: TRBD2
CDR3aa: ASSEAGGGETQY

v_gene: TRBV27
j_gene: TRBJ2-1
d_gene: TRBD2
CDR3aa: ASTEVGGGVYNEQF

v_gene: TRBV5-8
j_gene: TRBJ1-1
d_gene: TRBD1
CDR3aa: ASSLRRDRGFLTEAF

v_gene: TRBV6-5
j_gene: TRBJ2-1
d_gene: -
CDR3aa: ASTPPGLYNEQF

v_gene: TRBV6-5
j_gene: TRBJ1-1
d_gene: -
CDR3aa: ASWRGRNTEAF

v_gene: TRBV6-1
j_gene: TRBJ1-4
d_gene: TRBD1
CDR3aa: ASSAIAYRGEKLF

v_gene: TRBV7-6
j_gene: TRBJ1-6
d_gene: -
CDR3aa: ASSREEGANSPLH

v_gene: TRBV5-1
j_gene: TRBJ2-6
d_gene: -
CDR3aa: ASRETRDSGANVLT